The sequence of this T cell receptor beta chain was determined in a study of T cells in localized non-small cell lung cancer. This clone was counted a few times. TCRdb's table, derived via immunoSEQ multiplex PCR, lists solely in-frame clones and lacks some. The table lists approximately 2,400 clones, 20% to 25% of them singletons, with roughly 14% in the top ten. This sequence was found in a man between 35 and 75 years old with stage I squamous cell lung carcinoma. This material consisted of normal lung tissue next to the tumor, taken before any cancer treatment.

CDR3 protein: CASSRGPGSHTEAFF. The CDR3 region has the DNA TGTGCCAGCAGCCGGGGACCGGGGTCGCACACTGAAGCTTTCTTT. The chain couples TRBV7-5 to TRBJ1-1. TRBV7-5 is assigned pseudogene status. The CDR3 covers 15 residues.